The 21 T cell receptor beta chains reported below all come from one sample, sequenced in a study of blood T cells in healthy people across ages. Combining a sample-barcoded 5' primer with a J-beta primer mix, a second PCR ran for roughly 6 to 12 cycles. TCRdb re-analysed the 5' RACE reads in MiXCR, keeping a single row per CDR3 protein. The sample has 1.5 million to 2 million distinct CDR3 sequences, 40% to 55% seen once. The sequencing input was blood. These receptor sequences come from a woman in her 40s in good health.

The chain joins TRBV4-3 to TRBJ2-7; D might be TRBD1 or TRBD2, each matching 6 bases. Trimming stripped 3 bases from V and 2 bases from J, with 14 bases between. From germline, CDR1 is LGHNA and CDR2 YSLEER. The CDR3 runs 15 residues. The CDR3 DNA reads TGCGCCAGCAGCCACCATGCGCGGGACACCTACGAGCAGTACTTC. This encodes CASSHHARDTYEQYF.

The chain links TRBV12-3 or TRBV12-4 to TRBJ2-4; the D gene is possibly TRBD1 (6 bases). The CDR3 length is 16 residues. V was pared by 5 bases and J by 0 bases, with 14 bases between. CDR3 protein: CASSTTRGIAKNIQYF. The CDR3, as DNA: TGTGCCAGCAGTACTACCAGGGGAATAGCCAAAAACATTCAGTACTTC.

The chain recombines TRBV7-2 with TRBJ2-4, with a tentative D call TRBD2 (7 bases). Germline loops: CDR1 SGHTA, CDR2 FQGNSA. The CDR3 runs to 15 residues. V was pared by 3 bases and J by 3 bases, with 12 bases between. This CDR3 reads CASSFGGAGKNIQYF. The CDR3 nucleotides are TGTGCCAGCAGCTTTGGGGGGGCTGGCAAAAACATTCAGTACTTC.

The chain has TRBV4-1 and TRBJ2-1; no clear D. This CDR3 is 15 amino acids long. Trimming removed 4 bases at V and 0 bases at J, with 10 bases between. Germline lookup yields CDR1 MGHRA and CDR2 YSYEKL. CDR3 DNA sequence: TGCGCCAGCAGCCGCATCGCCGTCTCCTACAATGAGCAGTTCTTC. Translation: CASSRIAVSYNEQFF.

The gene calls are TRBV6-5 and TRBJ2-5, with a tentative D call TRBD1 (5 bases). The J call may be wrong; the DNA end is better matched by TRBJ2-7. The CDR3 runs 13 residues. Germline CDR1 reads MNHEY; CDR2 reads SVGAGI. The DNA for the CDR3 is TGTGCCAGCAGTCACACAGGTATTGGCGAGCAGTACTTC. Protein: CASSHTGIGEQYF.

The rearrangement uses TRBV10-3 and TRBJ1-1; D is uncertain. Germline V gene data show CDR1 as ENHRY and CDR2 as SYGVKD. There are 15 residues in the CDR3. V was trimmed by 4 bases and J by 6 bases, leaving 18 bases between them. The CDR3 DNA sequence: TGTGCCATCAGTGTGTCGACCACAATAGGCTCTGAAGCTTTCTTT. It codes for CAISVSTTIGSEAFF.

A note on this clonotype: Being one base from a much bigger clone, this may be a read error. The CDR3 region has the DNA TGTGCCAGCAGTTCAAATCCCTCCGGACAGGGGTTCTACGAGCGGTACTTC. Translating it yields CASSSNPSGQGFYERYF. V and J are TRBV28 and TRBJ2-7; 9 bases match TRBD1. CDR1 MDHEN and CDR2 SYDVKM come from the germline V gene. The CDR3 is 17 amino acids.

This chain links TRBV6-5 with TRBJ1-2; tentatively, D is TRBD1 (6 bases). The CDR3 is 15 amino acids. Germline V gene data show CDR1 as MNHEY and CDR2 as SVGAGI. V was trimmed by 2 bases and J by 8 bases, leaving 18 bases between them. The DNA for the CDR3 is TGTGCCAGCAGTTACCCAGGACAGTCCCTTTGGGGCTACACCTTC. This codes for CASSYPGQSLWGYTF.

CDR3 region: CASSEGTTSTDTQYF. The CDR3 bases are TGCGCCAGCAGTGAGGGGACCACTAGCACAGATACGCAGTATTTT. This rearrangement joins TRBV10-2 to TRBJ2-3; D tentatively reads TRBD1 or TRBD2 (5 bases each). Trimming stripped 2 bases from V and 0 bases from J, with 9 bases between. This CDR3 contains 15 residues. CDR1 is WSHSY and CDR2 is SAAADI in the germline V gene.

The gene calls are TRBV7-2 and TRBJ2-7; D might be TRBD1 (6 bases). Per germline, CDR1 SGHTA and CDR2 FQGNSA. The CDR3 is 13 residues long. Deletions cut 4 bases from V and 3 bases from J, with 10 bases between. CDR3 nucleotides: TGTGCCAGCAGCTACACCAGGGGCTACGAGCAGTACTTC. This sequence encodes CASSYTRGYEQYF.

The DNA for the CDR3 is TGCGCCAGCAGCCAAGGGTCGGCCGGGGGGGCCGCAGATACGCAGTATTTT. This sequence encodes CASSQGSAGGAADTQYF. J is TRBJ2-3 and V is TRBV4-3; 8 bases fit TRBD2. The V gene end was trimmed by 1 base and the J gene end by 4 bases; junction bases not matched to a gene: 10. This CDR3 has 17 residues. The germline V gene encodes CDR1 LGHNA and CDR2 YSLEER.

DNA of the CDR3: TGCAGCGTGCCAGGGGAGGGTCCCAATCAGCCCCAGCATTTT. It specifies CSVPGEGPNQPQHF. This chain uses TRBV29-1 with TRBJ1-5; D possibly corresponds to TRBD1 (6 bases). V gave up 6 bases and J gave up 3 bases, with 15 bases separating them. Looked up from germline, CDR1 is SQVTM and CDR2 is ANQGSEA. This CDR3 region has 14 residues.

The CDR3: CATRPLGNQPQHF. The DNA for the CDR3 is TGTGCCACTCGTCCTTTGGGCAATCAGCCCCAGCATTTT. This chain connects TRBV28 to TRBJ1-5; D is undetermined. The V end was cut by 10 bases, the J end by 2 bases, with 12 bases between. CDR1 and CDR2 from the germline V gene are MDHEN and SYDVKM. This CDR3 region has 13 residues.

J is TRBJ2-5 and V is TRBV15; tentatively, D is TRBD2 (7 bases). This CDR3 region has 14 residues. V was shortened by 6 bases and J by 2 bases, with 13 bases between the two germline ends. Germline assignment: CDR1 LNHNV and CDR2 YYDKDF (reference sequence). The CDR3 DNA reads TGTGCCACCAGGGAAGGGGGGGGTCAAGAGACCCAGTACTTC. Its protein product is CATREGGGQETQYF.

The gene calls are TRBV27 and TRBJ2-7; 15 bases match TRBD2. V dropped 5 bases and J dropped 10; count of bases not matched to a gene: 9. CDR1 and CDR2 (germline): MNHEY, SMNVEV (reference sequence). The CDR3 is 15 residues long. The CDR3 bases are TGTGCCAGCAGTGCCGGACTAGCGGGGGGGAGTACCCAGTACTTC. Its translation: CASSAGLAGGSTQYF.

The CDR3: CASSEFGGRGTDTQYF. The DNA of the CDR3 is TGTGCCAGCAGTGAATTTGGTGGGAGGGGTACAGATACGCAGTATTTT. V is TRBV25-1 and J is TRBJ2-3; 7 bases line up with TRBD2. Germline V gene lookup returns CDR1 MGHDK and CDR2 SYGVNS. The CDR3 sequence is 16 residues long. Trimming at V came to 1 base and at J to 3 bases, leaving 7 bases not matched to a gene.

The J gene is TRBJ1-4, the V gene TRBV7-2; D is ambiguous. The CDR3 has 12 amino acids. The germline CDR1 and CDR2 sequences are SGHTA and FQGNSA. V was cut by 5 bases and J by 6 bases, with 7 bases left in between. The CDR3 coding sequence is TGTGCCAGCAGCCGCGCTTATGAAAAACTGTTTTTT. Its protein product is CASSRAYEKLFF.

The chain recombines TRBV7-2 with TRBJ1-2; D is possibly TRBD1 (6 bases). The CDR3 consists of 14 residues. Germline CDR1 and CDR2: SGHTA and FQGNSA. V shed 5 bases and J shed 4 bases, with 14 bases lying between them. The CDR3 DNA reads TGTGCCAGCAGCCGGAGGGGGGTAACCTATGGCTACACCTTC. Translated: CASSRRGVTYGYTF.

This sequence joins TRBV5-6 and TRBJ1-2; maybe TRBD1 (6 bases). CDR3 size: 15 residues. V was clipped by 2 bases and J by 6 bases, with 17 bases between them. Germline V lookup: CDR1 SGHDT, CDR2 YYEEEE. The CDR3 spells CASSFPGEFPHGYTF. In DNA, the CDR3 is TGTGCCAGCAGCTTTCCAGGGGAGTTCCCCCATGGCTACACCTTC.

The CDR3 DNA sequence: TGTGCCAGCAGCGTAGGCACAGGGGGCTACTATGGCTACACCTTC. Translating gives CASSVGTGGYYGYTF. The chain joins TRBV9 to TRBJ1-2; 9 bases are shared with TRBD1. V shed 0 bases, J shed 3 bases, and the junction held 3 bases outside the gene matches. The CDR3 totals 15 residues. The germline V gene encodes CDR1 SGDLS and CDR2 YYNGEE. Full variable domain (outside the CDR3, taken from reference TRBV9 and TRBJ1-2): DSGVTQTPKHLITATGQRVTLRCSPRSGDLSVYWYQQSLDQGLQFLIQYYNGEERAKGNILERFSAQQFPDLHSELNLSSLELGDSALYFCASSVGTGGYYGYTFGSGTRLTVV.

This clonotype was seen only a few times. The chain couples TRBV5-1 to TRBJ2-7; possibly TRBD1 for D (6 bases). The CDR3 length is 13 residues. V shed 4 bases and J shed 5 bases, with 13 bases lying between them. CDR1 and CDR2 (germline): SGHRS, YFSETQ. The CDR3 here is CASSITGFNEQYF. In nucleotides, the CDR3 is TGCGCCAGCAGCATTACAGGGTTCAACGAGCAGTACTTC.